These 14 T cell receptor beta chains came from one sample sequenced in a study of blood T cells in healthy people across ages. For the second PCR, which ran for about 7 to 12 cycles, a sample-barcoded 5' primer and a J-beta primer mix were used. One entry per CDR3 protein, called by TCRdb with MiXCR from the 5' RACE reads. The top ten hold 7.7% of the sample, which has some 1.7 million distinct CDR3 sequences, under 30% seen once. Sequenced material: blood. All receptors derive from a woman younger than 45 in good health.

The chain is built from TRBV19 and TRBJ2-2; D unclear. Germline V gene data show CDR1 as LNHDA and CDR2 as SQIVND (reference sequence). V gave up 3 bases and J gave up 2 bases, with 1 base separating them. This CDR3 spans 12 amino acids. The CDR3 nucleotides read TGTGCCAGTAGTATCAACACCGGGGAGCTGTTTTTT. Amino acid sequence: CASSINTGELFF. Full variable domain (rest looked up from reference TRBV19 and TRBJ2-2): DGGITQSPKYLFRKEGQNVTLSCEQNLNHDAMYWYRQDPGQGLRLIYYSQIVNDFQKGDIAEGYSVSREKKESFPLTVTSAQKNPTAFYLCASSINTGELFFGEGSRLTVL.

In its sample, this clonotype was seen a few times. The rearrangement links TRBV29-1 to TRBJ1-2, with D perhaps matching TRBD1 (6 bases). In germline, CDR1 is SQVTM, CDR2 ANQGSEA. V was pared by 0 bases and J by 5 bases, with 25 bases between. The CDR3 spans 18 residues. The CDR3 sequence: CSVEDPNPNRAWNYGYTF. CDR3 nucleotide sequence: TGCAGCGTTGAAGATCCAAACCCTAACAGGGCTTGGAATTATGGCTACACCTTC.

The CDR3 is CAISESSSGRGKFF. In DNA, the CDR3 is TGTGCCATCAGTGAGTCATCCAGCGGGAGAGGAAAGTTCTTC. V is TRBV10-3 and J is TRBJ2-1; 8 nucleotides line up with TRBD2. J gave up 14 bases and V 0 bases, and 9 bases lay outside the gene matches. Germline loops: CDR1 ENHRY, CDR2 SYGVKD. This CDR3 spans 14 amino acids.

This clonotype has at least ten counts. The J gene is TRBJ1-4, the V gene TRBV29-1; D is unresolved. CDR1 and CDR2 from the germline V gene are SQVTM and ANQGSEA. With 4 bases removed from V and 5 bases from J, the gap between germline ends came to 8 bases. CDR3 length: 12 amino acids. The CDR3 loop is CSVGAHNEKLFF. The CDR3 bases are TGCAGCGTTGGGGCCCACAATGAAAAACTGTTTTTT.

The chain couples TRBV6-5 to TRBJ2-7; 8 nucleotides line up with TRBD1. The J call may not be correct, given that the DNA end is closer to TRBJ2-1. The CDR3 covers 14 residues. From germline, CDR1 is MNHEY and CDR2 SVGAGI. The DNA for the CDR3 is TGTGCCAGCAGTCCCCCAGGGGGCTCCTACGAGCAGTTCTTC. Its protein is CASSPPGGSYEQFF.

In regard to this clonotype: A read error may account for a junction end that differs from germline. V is TRBV10-3 and J is TRBJ2-1, with unresolved D. In germline, CDR1 is ENHRY, CDR2 SYGVKD. The length of the CDR3 is 11 residues. The CDR3 DNA follows: TGTGCCATCAGTGAGGTGAATGGGCAGTTCTTC. Translated: CAISEVNGQFF.

Regarding this clonotype: The junction differs from germline at one of its ends, possibly a read error. V gene TRBV20-1 combines with J gene TRBJ2-7, with D unresolved. CDR3 length: 12 residues. The germline V gene encodes CDR1 DFQATT and CDR2 SNEGSKA (reference sequence). The CDR3 DNA follows: TGCAGTGCTAGAGATGGAGCCTACGGGCAGTACTTC. Amino acids: CSARDGAYGQYF.

V usage is TRBV11-1 and J usage is TRBJ1-2; no clear D gene. This CDR3 has 14 amino acids. Germline CDR1 SGHAT, CDR2 FQDESV (reference sequence). Trimming removed 2 bases from V and 8 bases from J, with 15 bases in between. CDR3 amino acids: CASSLNLPASGYTF. The CDR3 region has the DNA TGTGCCAGCAGCTTAAATTTACCAGCGAGCGGCTACACCTTC. Full variable domain (remainder filled in from reference TRBV11-1 and TRBJ1-2): EAEVAQSPRYKITEKSQAVAFWCDPISGHATLYWYRQILGQGPELLVQFQDESVVDDSQLPKDRFSAERLKGVDSTLKIQPAELGDSAMYLCASSLNLPASGYTFGSGTRLTVV.

This clonotype was detected a few times. An end of the junction does not agree with germline; a read error may underlie this. The CDR3 protein is CGAASGDETQYF. As DNA, the CDR3 is TGCGGTGCCGCTAGCGGGGATGAGACCCAGTACTTC. The V call is TRBV20-1, the J call TRBJ2-5, with 9 positions matching TRBD2. The CDR3 totals 12 residues. The germline V gene encodes CDR1 DFQATT and CDR2 SNEGSKA (reference sequence).

In its sample, this clonotype was seen a few times. At one of its ends the junction is not consistent with the germline gene, which may arise from a read error. This chain uses TRBV5-1 with TRBJ1-2; D possibly corresponds to TRBD1 (6 bases). Looked up from germline, CDR1 is SGHRS and CDR2 is YFSETQ. The length of the CDR3 is 13 residues. CDR3 sequence (DNA): TGCGCCAGCGGCTTGGAGGGGGGGCTCGGCTACACCTTC. Its protein is CASGLEGGLGYTF.

This chain connects TRBV6-5 to TRBJ1-1, with 10 bases fitting TRBD1. The CDR3 is made up of 15 amino acids. Per germline, CDR1 MNHEY and CDR2 SVGAGI. J was trimmed by 5 bases and V by 6 bases; bases with no gene match: 9. The CDR3 DNA is TGTGCCAGCAGAGCATTAGACAGGGGGCAAACTGAAGCTTTCTTT. Its protein product is CASRALDRGQTEAFF.

This clonotype was detected a few times. CDR3 nucleotides: TGTGCCATCAGTGGACAGGGTTACACCGGGGAGCTGTTTTTT. Amino acids: CAISGQGYTGELFF. The rearrangement links TRBV10-3 to TRBJ2-2; 7 bases match TRBD1. The V gene's germline CDR1 is ENHRY and CDR2 SYGVKD. V was pared by 4 bases and J by 3 bases, with 2 bases of the junction left unmatched. This CDR3 contains 14 residues.

The rearrangement uses TRBV7-2 and TRBJ1-5, with D maybe TRBD1 (5 bases). V dropped 4 bases and J dropped 4 bases, with 11 bases sitting between them. The CDR3 covers 14 residues. Germline V gene sequence: CDR1 SGHTA, CDR2 FQGNSA. CDR3 region: CASSSGTLNQPQHF. Written as DNA, the CDR3 is TGTGCCAGCAGCTCTGGGACGTTGAATCAGCCCCAGCATTTT. Filled out from reference TRBV7-2 and TRBJ1-5, the complete variable domain reads GAGVSQSPSNKVTEKGKDVELRCDPISGHTALYWYRQSLGQGLEFLIYFQGNSAPDKSGLPSDRFSAERTGGSVSTLTIQRTQQEDSAVYLCASSSGTLNQPQHFGDGTRLSIL.

This clonotype has more than one count but fewer than ten. The rearrangement uses TRBV20-1 and TRBJ2-4, with 9 bases aligning to TRBD2. CDR1 and CDR2 from the germline V gene are DFQATT and SNEGSKA (reference sequence). The CDR3 covers 14 residues. Trimming took 7 bases from V and 4 from J; bases not matched to a gene: 8. The CDR3: CSVRGGGGKNIQYF. CDR3 nucleotide sequence: TGCAGTGTTAGGGGCGGGGGGGGGAAAAACATTCAGTACTTC.